The 16 T cell receptor beta chains in this list originate from one sample, sequenced in a study of glioma-infiltrating T cells after dendritic cell vaccination. Time point specified: after dendritic cell vaccination, including at tumor progression/relapse. Sequencing was performed with immunoSEQ multiplex PCR; in TCRdb, only in-frame clones are kept and a portion is missing. This sample carries roughly 85,000 clones, approximately 81% of them seen once, and the ten largest clones take about 9.3%. Here the sequenced sample was blood, taken after dendritic cell vaccination. The receptors stem from a human donor with glioblastoma.

The sample holds one count of this clone. The chain couples TRBV15 to TRBJ2-7, with TRBD1 matching over 9 bases. Unmatched junction bases numbered 6, after V lost 3 bases and J lost 0 bases. The CDR3 has 16 residues. The germline gives CDR1 LNHNV, CDR2 YYDKDF (reference sequence). The CDR3 here is CATSRVTGGSSYEQYF. CDR3 in DNA: TGTGCCACCAGCAGGGTCACAGGGGGCAGCTCCTACGAGCAGTACTTC.

The V gene is TRBV7-8, the J gene TRBJ1-2; 7 bases match TRBD1. Trimming removed 0 bases from V and 8 bases from J; junction bases left unmatched: 6. The CDR3 runs to 14 residues. Germline V gene lookup returns CDR1 SGHVS and CDR2 FQNEAQ. The DNA of the CDR3 is TGTGCCAGCAGCTTAGCCGGACAGGACAAGGGCTACACCTTC. It encodes CASSLAGQDKGYTF.

The chain recombines TRBV28 with TRBJ2-4; 8 positions agree with TRBD1. This CDR3 has 15 amino acids. With V trimmed by 5 bases and J by 8 bases, 11 bases remained unmatched. Germline V gene sequence: CDR1 MDHEN, CDR2 SYDVKM. CDR3 nucleotides: TGTGCCAGCAGTCCCTCCGGACAGGGTGACGACATTCAGTACTTC. Its translation: CASSPSGQGDDIQYF. Drawing the rest from reference TRBV28 and TRBJ2-4, the complete variable domain is DVKVTQSSRYLVKRTGEKVFLECVQDMDHENMFWYRQDPGLGLRLIYFSYDVKMKEKGDIPEGYSVSREKKERFSLILESASTNQTSMYLCASSPSGQGDDIQYFGAGTRLSVL.

The chain has TRBV2 and TRBJ2-1; D possibly corresponds to TRBD1 (6 bases). This CDR3 is 19 amino acids long. CDR1 SNHLY and CDR2 FYNNEI come from the germline V gene. The germline V and J ends were trimmed by 7 bases and 1 base, with 26 bases remaining between them. Here the CDR3 reads CASNQWRQGNARSYNEQFF. The CDR3 DNA is TGTGCCAGCAACCAATGGAGGCAGGGGAATGCTCGGTCCTACAATGAGCAGTTCTTC.

The rearrangement links TRBV6-8 to TRBJ2-5; TRBD1 matches at 7 bases. With V trimmed by 5 bases and J by 1 base, 19 bases remained unmatched. The CDR3 has 19 amino acids. Germline CDR1 is MNHGY and CDR2 is SAAAGT. CDR3 in amino acids: CASSATGAFIRDRQETQYF. CDR3 nucleotide sequence: TGTGCCAGCAGTGCAACAGGGGCTTTTATTAGAGACCGCCAAGAGACCCAGTACTTC.

The chain carries TRBV5-1 and TRBJ2-7; possible D gene TRBD2, 5 bases. The CDR3 consists of 12 residues. Germline-derived CDR1 and CDR2 are SGHRS and YFSETQ. V was clipped by 4 bases and J by 7 bases, with 12 bases between them. The CDR3 sequence: CASSIGMREQYF. CDR3 DNA: TGCGCCAGCAGCATCGGGATGAGGGAGCAGTACTTC.

The CDR3 sequence is CASSLASASSYEQYF. In nucleotides, the CDR3 is TGTGCCAGCAGCTTGGCTAGCGCAAGCTCCTACGAGCAGTACTTC. This rearrangement joins TRBV5-4 to TRBJ2-7, with D maybe TRBD2 (6 bases). Trimming stripped 0 bases from V and 0 bases from J, with 10 bases between. CDR3 length equals 15 residues. Germline CDR1 SGHNT, CDR2 YYREEE (reference sequence). The full variable domain, in which reference TRBV5-4 and TRBJ2-7 provide the parts outside the CDR3, is ETGVTQSPTHLIKTRGQQVTLRCSSQSGHNTVSWYQQALGQGPQFIFQYYREEENGRGNFPPRFSGLQFPNYSSELNVNALELDDSALYLCASSLASASSYEQYFGPGTRLTVT.

The gene calls are TRBV28 and TRBJ2-1, with TRBD2 matching over 7 bases. V was clipped by 3 bases and J by 5 bases; unmatched bases: 22. The germline V gene encodes CDR1 MDHEN and CDR2 SYDVKM. This CDR3 spans 20 amino acids. CDR3 sequence reads: CASSFPTPLSGTTHDNEQFF. Written as DNA, the CDR3 is TGTGCCAGCAGTTTTCCAACACCCCTCTCGGGGACTACTCACGACAATGAGCAGTTCTTC.

The rearrangement uses TRBV16 and TRBJ2-1; perhaps TRBD1 as D (5 bases). There are 12 residues in the CDR3. V lost 6 bases and J 7 bases, leaving 10 bases between the germline ends. Germline V gives CDR1 KGHSY, CDR2 FQNENV. CDR3 loop: CASSKNRNEQFF. The CDR3 DNA is TGTGCCAGCAGTAAAAACAGGAATGAGCAGTTCTTC.

This clone has only one observation. The J gene is TRBJ2-1, the V gene TRBV23-1; the match to TRBD2 covers 14 bases. TRBV23-1 is treated as an ORF (open reading frame) with a function not yet certain. V was clipped by 0 bases and J by 0 bases; unmatched bases: 7. The CDR3 runs to 20 residues. This chain's CDR3 is CASSQSGLAGGPSSYNEQFF. The CDR3 nucleotides are TGCGCCAGCAGTCAATCAGGACTAGCGGGAGGACCTTCCTCCTACAATGAGCAGTTCTTC.

The chain couples TRBV6-6 to TRBJ2-1; 8 bases align to TRBD2. Trimming removed 6 bases from V and 6 bases from J; junction bases left unmatched: 7. CDR1 is MNHNY and CDR2 is SVGAGI in the germline V gene (reference sequence). This CDR3 spans 14 amino acids. CDR3 DNA sequence: TGTGCCAGCAGCGGGGGGGGAAGCCGCAATGAGCAGTTCTTC. Translating it yields CASSGGGSRNEQFF.

The chain links TRBV7-8 to TRBJ2-1, with a possible D match to TRBD2 (5 bases). Germline CDR1 and CDR2: SGHVS and FQNEAQ. Trimming removed 7 bases at V and 0 bases at J, with 16 bases between. CDR3 size: 16 residues. For the CDR3, the DNA is TGTGCCAGCACCCTTAGAGACTATAGCTCCTACAATGAGCAGTTCTTC. Translating it yields CASTLRDYSSYNEQFF.

This clone was seen just once. The chain recombines TRBV7-3 with TRBJ2-5; D call uncertain. V dropped 3 bases and J dropped 2 bases, with 7 bases sitting between them. Germline V lookup: CDR1 SGHTA, CDR2 FQGTGA. This CDR3 comprises 13 residues. The CDR3 DNA follows: TGTGCCAGCAGCTTTGGGCAACAAGAGACCCAGTACTTC. It is translated as CASSFGQQETQYF.

The J gene is TRBJ2-1, the V gene TRBV4-1, with 10 bases lining up with TRBD2. Trimming cost V 5 bases and J 5 bases; bases outside gene matches: 12. Germline CDR1 reads MGHRA; CDR2 reads YSYEKL. The length of the CDR3 is 17 residues. Here the CDR3 DNA reads TGCGCCAGCAGCTCCCGCCCCGTAGCGGGAGGCGACAATGAGCAGTTCTTC. This translates into CASSSRPVAGGDNEQFF.

This chain links TRBV5-1 with TRBJ1-2; the match to TRBD1 covers 8 bases. The CDR3 contains 14 residues. J gave up 7 bases and V 3 bases, and 8 bases lay outside the gene matches. In germline, CDR1 is SGHRS, CDR2 YFSETQ. In nucleotides, the CDR3 is TGCGCCAGCAGCTGGGACAGGCAAGCATTTGGCTACACCTTC. This gives the protein CASSWDRQAFGYTF.

The DNA of the CDR3 is TGTGCCAGCAGCTTAGCGCGCGGTACTAAAAAGACCCAGTACTTC. Its protein is CASSLARGTKKTQYF. The chain joins TRBV7-9 to TRBJ2-5, with no clear D. Germline lookup yields CDR1 SEHNR and CDR2 FQNEAQ (reference sequence). Trimming removed 0 bases from V and 6 bases from J, with 14 bases in between. The CDR3 consists of 15 residues.